One sample yielded the 20 T cell receptor beta chains listed below, sequenced in a study of cytomegalovirus exposure and HLA in healthy donors. This PCR relied on a set of 60 Vbeta primers and 13 Jbeta primers. Generated by immunoSEQ multiplex PCR, the TCRdb table keeps only in-frame clones and is missing some. The table records around 200,000 clones, about 69% of them present only once. Sequencing was carried out using PBMCs. These receptors were obtained from a man aged 25-45 years in good health and CMV-seropositive.

The rearrangement links TRBV27 to TRBJ1-1, with D uncertain. Germline V lookup: CDR1 MNHEY, CDR2 SMNVEV (reference sequence). The length of the CDR3 is 17 residues. Trimming removed 2 bases at V and 4 bases at J, with 20 bases between. Here the CDR3 reads CASSLAFPPREATEAFF. For the CDR3, the DNA is TGTGCCAGCAGTTTAGCCTTCCCCCCGAGGGAGGCCACTGAAGCTTTCTTT.

The chain has TRBV19 and TRBJ2-2; 8 nucleotides agree with TRBD2. This CDR3 contains 16 residues. Germline-derived CDR1 and CDR2 are LNHDA and SQIVND (reference sequence). The J segment lost 1 base and the V segment lost 4 bases, leaving 5 bases of the junction unmatched. CDR3: CASSRYSGMNTGELFF. CDR3 nucleotide sequence: TGTGCCAGTAGTAGATATAGCGGGATGAACACCGGGGAGCTGTTTTTT. The full variable domain, its missing parts supplied by reference TRBV19 and TRBJ2-2, is DGGITQSPKYLFRKEGQNVTLSCEQNLNHDAMYWYRQDPGQGLRLIYYSQIVNDFQKGDIAEGYSVSREKKESFPLTVTSAQKNPTAFYLCASSRYSGMNTGELFFGEGSRLTVL.

The V call is TRBV6-5, the J call TRBJ1-6; 7 positions match TRBD1. The ends lost 5 bases at V and 5 bases at J; junction bases unmatched: 6. Germline lookup yields CDR1 MNHEY and CDR2 SVGAGI. This CDR3 spans 15 amino acids. CDR3 region: CASSPGDRNNSPLHF. DNA of the CDR3: TGTGCCAGCAGTCCAGGGGACAGAAATAATTCACCCCTCCACTTT.

V usage is TRBV5-1 and J usage is TRBJ2-3; TRBD2 matches 14 bases. The germline gives CDR1 SGHRS, CDR2 YFSETQ. The CDR3 totals 16 residues. Trimming cost V 4 bases and J 4 bases; bases outside gene matches: 5. The DNA of the CDR3 is TGCGCCAGCAGCGGGACTAGCGGGAGTTTCGCAGATACGCAGTATTTT. Protein sequence: CASSGTSGSFADTQYF.

The chain employs TRBV28 and TRBJ1-4; TRBD1 might be the D (6 bases). The V gene's germline CDR1 is MDHEN and CDR2 SYDVKM. This CDR3 contains 14 residues. V was pared by 6 bases and J by 2 bases, with 10 bases between. This chain's CDR3 is CASSPGQTNEKLFF. DNA of the CDR3: TGTGCCAGCAGCCCAGGACAGACTAATGAAAAACTGTTTTTT.

This chain connects TRBV20-1 to TRBJ2-7; D is undetermined. Trimming took 5 bases from V and 2 from J, leaving 7 bases between them. The CDR3 contains 11 residues. Per the germline V gene, CDR1 is DFQATT and CDR2 is SNEGSKA (reference sequence). As DNA, the CDR3 is TGCAGTGCTGGTCCAGCCTACGAGCAGTACTTC. This gives the protein CSAGPAYEQYF.

On this clone: The junction does not match germline at one end; this may be a read error. CDR3 in DNA: TGTGCCAGCAGTTTGGGAGACAGGAGCCAAGAGACCCAGTACTTC. The encoded protein is CASSLGDRSQETQYF. The chain uses TRBV5-8 and TRBJ2-5, with D possibly TRBD1 on 6 matching bases. The germline CDR1 and CDR2 sequences are SGHTS and YDEGEE. The CDR3 loop spans 15 amino acids.

V is TRBV5-4 and J is TRBJ1-6; D uncertain. The germline V gene encodes CDR1 SGHNT and CDR2 YYREEE (reference sequence). V lost 4 bases and J lost 2, with 13 bases in between. This CDR3 spans 16 amino acids. The CDR3 DNA is TGTGCCAGCAGCGATGGCCGGAGAGCCTATAATTCACCCCTCCACTTT. Amino acids: CASSDGRRAYNSPLHF.

This clone was counted only a few times. The chain recombines TRBV29-1 with TRBJ2-4; weak D call: TRBD1 (5 bases). The CDR3 runs to 14 residues. CDR1 is SQVTM and CDR2 is ANQGSEA in the germline V gene. The V gene lost 6 bases and the J gene lost 0 bases, with 12 bases spanning the gap. DNA of the CDR3: TGCAGCGTCCCTGACAGTGTAGCCAAAAACATTCAGTACTTC. It encodes CSVPDSVAKNIQYF.

This chain links TRBV10-3 with TRBJ2-2; 14 bases agree with TRBD2. The trim removed 7 bases at V and 1 base at J, leaving 2 bases unmatched. Looked up from germline, CDR1 is ENHRY and CDR2 is SYGVKD. The CDR3 has 16 amino acids. The CDR3 region is CAIMGTSGGNTGELFF. Written as DNA, the CDR3 is TGTGCCATCATGGGGACTAGCGGGGGGAACACCGGGGAGCTGTTTTTT.

This clone appeared once. The CDR3 bases are TGCAGCGTTGAAGGCCCAGGCAACTATGGCTACACCTTC. Protein product: CSVEGPGNYGYTF. The V gene is TRBV29-1, the J gene TRBJ1-2, with no clear D. The CDR3 extends over 13 amino acids. CDR1 is SQVTM, CDR2 ANQGSEA, per germline. The V end was cut by 1 base, the J end by 2 bases, with 8 bases between.

This chain links TRBV7-9 with TRBJ2-7; 7 bases line up with TRBD2. Trimming at V came to 1 base and at J to 2 bases, leaving 5 bases not matched to a gene. The CDR3 length is 15 residues. CDR1 SEHNR and CDR2 FQNEAQ come from the germline V gene (reference sequence). This chain's CDR3 is CASSLELAVTYEQYF. CDR3 in DNA: TGTGCCAGCAGCTTAGAGCTAGCGGTAACCTACGAGCAGTACTTC.

Remarks on this clone: Relative to the germline gene, one junction end is altered; a read error may explain this. V is TRBV4-3 and J is TRBJ1-6, with D hard to call. Germline-derived CDR1 and CDR2 are LGHNA and YSLEER. CDR3 length equals 17 residues. CDR3 sequence (DNA): TGCACCAGCAGCCAAGGGTACCCGGGTAGCAATAATTCACCCCTCCACTTT. This sequence encodes CTSSQGYPGSNNSPLHF.

Concerning this clone: Other DNA sequences in this sample translate to the same CDR3. The chain has TRBV7-8 and TRBJ2-7; perhaps TRBD2 as D (5 bases). The CDR3 has 14 amino acids. Trimming removed 9 bases at V and 2 bases at J, with 17 bases between. Germline V CDR1 and CDR2: SGHVS, FQNEAQ. CDR3 protein: CASSNRGYPYEQYF. The CDR3 DNA is TGTGCCAGTAGCAACCGGGGATACCCCTACGAGCAGTACTTC.

The V gene is TRBV29-1, the J gene TRBJ2-3; 14 positions agree with TRBD2. V shed 7 bases and J 10 bases; nucleotides not matched to a gene: 7. Germline-derived CDR1 and CDR2 are SQVTM and ANQGSEA. The CDR3 has 13 amino acids. The CDR3 is CSGGTSGGAAQYF. CDR3 coding DNA: TGCAGCGGTGGGACTAGCGGGGGTGCAGCGCAGTATTTT.

The CDR3 DNA reads as TGTGCCAGCAGCTTAATGGCCCCCGGGGAGAACACTGAAGCTTTCTTT. It is translated as CASSLMAPGENTEAFF. The chain has TRBV7-3 and TRBJ1-1; no clear D gene. The germline CDR1 and CDR2 sequences are SGHTA and FQGTGA. Between the trimmed V and J ends, which lost 1 base and 1 base, there was a span of 13 bases. The CDR3 runs 16 residues.

Notes on this clone: Germline is not matched at one junction end, which may reflect a read error. The chain employs TRBV7-9 and TRBJ1-2; 9 bases are a match to TRBD1. The CDR3 is 15 residues long. Germline V gene lookup returns CDR1 SEHNR and CDR2 FQNEAQ (reference sequence). CDR3 coding DNA: TGTTCCAGCAGCCACCCGACAGGGGGTCGCGATGGCTACACCTTC. This gives the protein CSSSHPTGGRDGYTF.

The chain recombines TRBV5-6 with TRBJ2-7; D remains ambiguous. In germline, CDR1 is SGHDT, CDR2 YYEEEE. The ends were cut back, 0 bases at V and 2 bases at J, with 6 bases in the middle. This CDR3 has 13 residues. CDR3 sequence reads: CASSLGPAYEQYF. The DNA for the CDR3 is TGTGCCAGCAGCTTGGGGCCAGCCTACGAGCAGTACTTC.

In DNA form, the CDR3 reads TGCGCCAGCAGCCAAGAACGCGGGGCGAGTAATGAAAAACTGTTTTTT. It translates to CASSQERGASNEKLFF. The rearrangement joins TRBV4-3 to TRBJ1-4; possibly TRBD1 for D (5 bases). Germline CDR1 LGHNA, CDR2 YSLEER. Between the trimmed V and J ends, which lost 0 bases and 4 bases, there was a span of 12 bases. The length of the CDR3 is 16 residues.

This clone was recorded a few times. The chain employs TRBV30 and TRBJ2-5; TRBD2 might be the D (6 bases). Trimming removed 5 bases from V and 5 bases from J, with 15 bases in between. Germline V gives CDR1 GTSNPN, CDR2 SVGIG (reference sequence). This CDR3 comprises 13 residues. The CDR3 nucleotides read TGTGCCTGGGCGGGCCAGGCGGGGGAGACCCAGTACTTC. Amino acids: CAWAGQAGETQYF. The full variable domain, with the rest looked up from reference TRBV30 and TRBJ2-5, is SQTIHQWPATLVQPVGSPLSLECTVEGTSNPNLYWYRQAAGRGLQLLFYSVGIGQISSEVPQNLSASRPQDRQFILSSKKLLLSDSGFYLCAWAGQAGETQYFGPGTRLLVL.